Each of the 3 T cell receptor beta chains below was sequenced from the same sample in a study of radiotherapy plus CTLA-4 blockade in lung cancer. Sequencing was performed with immunoSEQ multiplex PCR; in TCRdb, only in-frame clones are kept and a portion is missing. The table lists 20,000 to 30,000 clones, about 77% of them singletons. The sequencing used peripheral blood, collected from a patient treated with radiotherapy plus ipilimumab. The receptors come from a human donor with non-small cell lung cancer that progressed on radiotherapy plus ipilimumab.

The rearrangement links TRBV2 to TRBJ2-1, with 7 positions matching TRBD2. The ends lost 7 bases at V and 7 bases at J; junction bases unmatched: 7. Germline CDR1 is SNHLY and CDR2 is FYNNEI. CDR3 length: 13 residues. The CDR3 DNA sequence: TGTGCCAGCACCTCGGGGGAGGGGAATGAGCAGTTCTTC. This translates into CASTSGEGNEQFF.

V usage is TRBV4-2 and J usage is TRBJ1-5; possibly TRBD1 for D (5 bases). Germline V CDR1 and CDR2: LGHNA, YNFKEQ. This CDR3 contains 14 residues. V was clipped by 1 base and J by 3 bases, with 7 bases between them. DNA of the CDR3: TGTGCCAGCAGCCAAGGGACATTCAATCAGCCCCAGCATTTT. This sequence encodes CASSQGTFNQPQHF.

CDR3 amino acids: CASSFGQGYTGELFF. The CDR3 DNA sequence: TGTGCCAGCAGTTTCGGACAGGGCTACACCGGGGAGCTGTTTTTT. The chain couples TRBV28 to TRBJ2-2; 8 bases align to TRBD1. The germline CDR1 and CDR2 sequences are MDHEN and SYDVKM. V lost 3 bases to trimming and J lost 3 bases; unmatched junction nucleotides: 3. The CDR3 is made up of 15 amino acids.